These 20 T cell receptor beta chains were sequenced from one sample in a study of early T cells in non-severe SARS-CoV-2 infection. Each CDR3 protein is one row after TCRdb ran MiXCR on the 5' RACE reads. The sample holds about 92,000 distinct CDR3 sequences; roughly 15% are singletons and the top ten take roughly 6%. Material: whole blood. The receptors were gathered from an adult who was a healthcare worker with PCR-confirmed SARS-CoV-2 infection or an uninfected control (not recorded which).

The table lists this clonotype with many counts. The chain recombines TRBV11-2 with TRBJ2-5, with 13 bases fitting TRBD2. The CDR3 sequence is 16 residues long. V lost 4 bases to trimming and J lost 5 bases; unmatched junction nucleotides: 7. Germline V gene lookup returns CDR1 SGHAT and CDR2 FQNNGV. The CDR3 protein is CASSSTSGGASETQYF. CDR3 DNA: TGTGCCAGCAGCTCCACTAGCGGGGGGGCCTCGGAGACCCAGTACTTC.

This clonotype was observed a few times. The genes are TRBV27 and TRBJ2-1; TRBD1 is a possible D gene (5 bases). Germline V lookup: CDR1 MNHEY, CDR2 SMNVEV (reference sequence). Deletions cut 5 bases from V and 7 bases from J, with 15 bases between. The length of the CDR3 is 14 residues. The CDR3 is CASSPVDSYNEQFF. As DNA, the CDR3 is TGTGCCAGCAGTCCAGTTGACAGCTATAATGAGCAGTTCTTC.

This chain uses TRBV29-1 with TRBJ2-3, with D tentatively TRBD1 (6 bases). V lost 7 bases and J lost 0, with 11 bases in between. The CDR3 has 13 amino acids. Germline loops: CDR1 SQVTM, CDR2 ANQGSEA. The CDR3 loop reads CSATGSSTDTQYF. As DNA, the CDR3 is TGCAGCGCCACAGGGTCTAGCACAGATACGCAGTATTTT.

The chain is built from TRBV9 and TRBJ2-5; 9 positions match TRBD2. Per germline, CDR1 SGDLS and CDR2 YYNGEE. The CDR3 is made up of 13 amino acids. With 3 bases clipped from V and 4 bases from J, the junction kept 1 base outside the gene matches. This CDR3 reads CASSGTSAETQYF. CDR3 nucleotides: TGTGCCAGCAGCGGGACTAGCGCAGAGACCCAGTACTTC.

The chain carries TRBV9 and TRBJ2-5; 9 positions match TRBD2. The CDR3 has 18 residues. J was trimmed by 0 bases and V by 4 bases; bases with no gene match: 13. CDR1 and CDR2 (germline): SGDLS, YYNGEE. CDR3 loop: CASSSGGAGGLDQETQYF. CDR3 nucleotides: TGTGCCAGCAGCTCAGGGGGAGCGGGGGGCCTAGACCAAGAGACCCAGTACTTC.

In its sample, this clonotype was seen a few times. The chain recombines TRBV11-1 with TRBJ1-6; perhaps TRBD1 as D (6 bases). V lost 5 bases to trimming and J lost 6 bases, with 14 bases between them. Germline V gives CDR1 SGHAT, CDR2 FQDESV (reference sequence). This CDR3 is built from 15 residues. The CDR3 region is CASSKGQQVNSPLHF. CDR3 coding DNA: TGTGCCAGCAGCAAAGGACAGCAAGTTAATTCACCCCTCCACTTT.

This clonotype was counted ten times or more. V gene TRBV20-1 combines with J gene TRBJ1-1; D is unclear. The CDR3 length is 13 residues. V lost 0 bases and J lost 0, with 5 bases in between. CDR1 and CDR2 from the germline V gene are DFQATT and SNEGSKA (reference sequence). The CDR3 bases are TGCAGTGCTAGAGAGGCCATGAACACTGAAGCTTTCTTT. Its translation: CSAREAMNTEAFF.

This clonotype has only a few counts. V gene TRBV2 combines with J gene TRBJ2-7, with unresolved D. This CDR3 has 14 residues. V lost 5 bases and J 5 bases, leaving 16 bases between the germline ends. Germline V gives CDR1 SNHLY, CDR2 FYNNEI. Here the CDR3 DNA reads TGTGCCAGCAGTCCCGACCCCCAATCCCACGAGCAGTACTTC. Translating gives CASSPDPQSHEQYF.

The chain has TRBV29-1 and TRBJ2-2; 9 positions agree with TRBD1. Losses at the gene ends were 3 bases for V and 5 bases for J; bases not matched to a gene: 1. Germline V gene lookup returns CDR1 SQVTM and CDR2 ANQGSEA. The CDR3 spans 13 residues. CDR3 residues: CSVDDRGTGELFF. The CDR3 nucleotides read TGCAGCGTTGACGACAGGGGGACCGGGGAGCTGTTTTTT.

Many counts were recorded for this clonotype. The gene calls are TRBV27 and TRBJ2-3, with D unresolved. This CDR3 is 13 amino acids long. The germline CDR1 and CDR2 sequences are MNHEY and SMNVEV (reference sequence). Trimming pared 0 bases from V and 3 bases from J, leaving 4 bases between. CDR3 region: CASSLSRTDTQYF. The CDR3, as DNA: TGTGCCAGCAGTTTATCCCGAACAGATACGCAGTATTTT.

This rearrangement joins TRBV29-1 to TRBJ2-3, with TRBD1 identical over 7 bases. After removal of 4 bases from V and 0 bases from J, the junction contained 4 bases not matched to a gene. The V gene's germline CDR1 is SQVTM and CDR2 ANQGSEA. This CDR3 has 14 amino acids. DNA of the CDR3: TGCAGCGTTGGGACAGGATGGAGCACAGATACGCAGTATTTT. It codes for CSVGTGWSTDTQYF.

This chain links TRBV27 with TRBJ2-7; no firm D call. Germline lookup yields CDR1 MNHEY and CDR2 SMNVEV (reference sequence). V gave up 3 bases and J gave up 4 bases, with 10 bases separating them. This CDR3 contains 13 residues. The CDR3 loop reads CASSFVSNYEQYF. The CDR3 region has the DNA TGTGCCAGCAGTTTTGTTTCTAATTACGAGCAGTACTTC.

CDR3 in amino acids: CASSLPGAGAFF. CDR3 sequence (DNA): TGTGCCAGCAGTTTACCAGGGGCGGGAGCTTTCTTT. The chain carries TRBV12-3 or TRBV12-4 and TRBJ1-1; D perhaps matches TRBD1 (6 bases). This CDR3 comprises 12 residues. V was cut by 2 bases and J by 10 bases, with 11 bases left in between.

The rearrangement joins TRBV6-6 to TRBJ1-2; 7 bases fit TRBD1. Germline V gene data show CDR1 as MNHNY and CDR2 as SVGAGI (reference sequence). The CDR3 extends over 17 amino acids. The ends lost 2 bases at V and 0 bases at J; junction bases unmatched: 9. The CDR3 DNA follows: TGTGCCAGCAGTTACCACAGGGGAGGCTCAGCTAACTATGGCTACACCTTC. Translated: CASSYHRGGSANYGYTF.

The chain links TRBV6-4 to TRBJ1-5; D gene unclear. Germline lookup yields CDR1 MRHNA and CDR2 SNTAGT. This CDR3 is 15 amino acids long. The germline V and J ends were trimmed by 6 bases and 4 bases, with 16 bases remaining between them. The CDR3 loop is CASSPGEEGNQPQHF. The CDR3 DNA reads as TGTGCCAGCAGCCCCGGGGAAGAAGGAAATCAGCCCCAGCATTTT.

The chain recombines TRBV29-1 with TRBJ2-2; D may correspond to TRBD1 or TRBD2 (6 bases each). Germline CDR1 SQVTM, CDR2 ANQGSEA. The germline V and J ends were trimmed by 5 bases and 5 bases, with 9 bases remaining between them. This CDR3 region has 12 residues. This CDR3 reads CSVTGRTGELFF. The CDR3 region has the DNA TGCAGCGTTACAGGGAGGACCGGGGAGCTGTTTTTT.

The gene calls are TRBV11-1 and TRBJ1-1; 7 bases align to TRBD1. Trimming cost V 7 bases and J 1 base; bases outside gene matches: 12. The CDR3 runs to 16 residues. In germline, CDR1 is SGHAT, CDR2 FQDESV (reference sequence). CDR3 loop: CASISTSTGRNTEAFF. CDR3 DNA sequence: TGTGCCAGCATCTCCACGTCGACAGGGAGGAACACTGAAGCTTTCTTT.

This clonotype has ten or more counts. The chain links TRBV7-8 to TRBJ2-3; 10 bases map to TRBD2. The germline CDR1 and CDR2 sequences are SGHVS and FQNEAQ. V shed 1 base, J shed 4 bases, and the junction held 5 bases outside the gene matches. The CDR3 covers 16 residues. The CDR3 DNA follows: TGTGCCAGCAGCTTAGTTAGCGGGGGGTCCTCAGATACGCAGTATTTT. Protein product: CASSLVSGGSSDTQYF.

At least ten counts were recorded for this clonotype. The CDR3 coding sequence is TGTGCCAGCAGGGACAGGGGGCACTACGAGCAGTACTTC. It specifies CASRDRGHYEQYF. The chain links TRBV12-3 or TRBV12-4 to TRBJ2-7, with 11 positions matching TRBD1. With V trimmed by 6 bases and J by 3 bases, 1 base remained unmatched. The CDR3 covers 13 residues.

The CDR3: CASSYSGFYGYTF. The CDR3 region has the DNA TGTGCCAGCAGTTACAGTGGGTTCTATGGCTACACCTTC. J is TRBJ1-2 and V is TRBV28; D gene uncertain. Germline CDR1 is MDHEN and CDR2 is SYDVKM. The CDR3 totals 13 residues. V lost 4 bases and J 4 bases, leaving 10 bases between the germline ends.